This T cell receptor beta chain was captured in a study of T cells expressing NK-cell markers. Germline V gene sequence: CDR1 SGDLS, CDR2 YYNGEE. This CDR3 has 15 residues. TCRdb reprocessed the 5' RACE reads; each CDR3 protein has one entry and no DNA is given. The listing records roughly 420,000 distinct CDR3 sequences. This receptor was obtained from a woman between 18 and 70 years old in good health. Sequencing used blood T cells: a sorted CD56 or NKG2C T cell subset, CD4+ or CD8+ T cells, or bulk PBMC T cells (not recorded which). V usage is TRBV9 and J usage is TRBJ2-3; the TCRdb D gene call, TRBD1, has no DNA to confirm it. The CDR3 spells CASSPDRAGTDTQYF. The full variable domain, its missing parts supplied by reference TRBV9 and TRBJ2-3, is DSGVTQTPKHLITATGQRVTLRCSPRSGDLSVYWYQQSLDQGLQFLIQYYNGEERAKGNILERFSAQQFPDLHSELNLSSLELGDSALYFCASSPDRAGTDTQYFGPGTRLTVL.